A selection of T cell receptor beta chains follows, all from one sample in a study of blood T cell repertoires in COVID-19. Method: immunoSEQ multiplex PCR; TCRdb's copy keeps in-frame clones and lacks some. This sample has fewer than 300,000 clones; roughly 80% occur once, and the top ten carry about 15%. Sequencing input: peripheral blood. The receptors were gathered from a person between 65 and 79 years old with COVID-19, enrolled during active disease. CDR3s include the opening cysteine and the closing phenylalanine or tryptophan. D genes are given only for firm matches. Rows may omit the clone size; those that give it use once, few, many or a size class.

v_call,clone_size,d_call,j_call,cdr3_aa,cdr3_nt
TRBV5-4,-,-,TRBJ2-3,CASSLASGPTDTQYF,TGTGCCAGCAGCTTGGCGTCAGGGCCCACAGATACGCAGTATTTT
TRBV9,-,-,TRBJ2-1,CASSGTRRDEQFF,TGTGCCAGCAGCGGCACGCGGCGCGATGAGCAGTTCTTC
TRBV6-5,-,TRBD1,TRBJ1-1,CASSSGTGSEAFF,TGTGCCAGCAGTAGCGGGACAGGGTCGGAAGCTTTCTTT
TRBV6-4,-,TRBD2,TRBJ2-3,CASSQKRGFTDTQYF,TGTGCCAGCAGCCAAAAGCGGGGATTCACAGATACGCAGTATTTT
TRBV11-3,-,TRBD1,TRBJ2-1,CASGTGIHEQFF,TGTGCCAGCGGGACAGGGATTCATGAGCAGTTCTTC
TRBV2,few,-,TRBJ1-5,CASSGTSDQPQHF,TGTGCCAGCAGTGGGACAAGCGATCAGCCCCAGCATTTT
TRBV7-3,few,-,TRBJ2-2,CASSLSSHSANTGELFF,TGTGCCAGCAGCTTAAGCTCCCACTCTGCTAACACCGGGGAGCTGTTTTTT
TRBV30,once,-,TRBJ1-3,CAWTIFSGNTIYF,TGTGCCTGGACTATATTCTCTGGAAACACCATATATTTT
TRBV15,-,TRBD2,TRBJ2-2,CATSRTFSGGAGELFF,TGTGCCACCAGCAGAACCTTTAGCGGGGGGGCCGGGGAGCTGTTTTTT
TRBV4-3,-,TRBD1,TRBJ2-7,CASSQGVTTGSLEQYF,TGCGCCAGCAGCCAAGGAGTGACGACAGGGAGTCTCGAGCAGTACTTC
TRBV7-2,once,-,TRBJ2-1,CASSSNRVPGEQFF,TGTGCCAGCAGCTCCAATCGGGTCCCGGGTGAGCAGTTCTTC
TRBV7-2,-,-,TRBJ1-6,CASSLVVQPLRNSPLHF,TGTGCCAGCAGCTTAGTGGTTCAGCCTCTGAGGAACTCACCCCTCCACTTT
TRBV5-8,few,TRBD1,TRBJ2-7,CASSLWTGLIHEQYF,TGTGCCAGCAGCTTGTGGACAGGGTTAATCCACGAGCAGTACTTC
TRBV29-1,-,-,TRBJ2-7,CSVLLAESVYEQYF,TGCAGCGTTCTCTTAGCGGAATCTGTCTACGAGCAGTACTTC
TRBV2,-,-,TRBJ2-7,CASSVSGSGEQYF,TGTGCCAGCAGTGTATCAGGGTCCGGCGAGCAGTACTTC
TRBV28,-,TRBD2,TRBJ2-2,CASSSQAVAGVTGELFF,TGTGCCAGCAGTTCCCAGGCTGTAGCGGGAGTGACCGGGGAGCTGTTTTTT
TRBV5-4,once,TRBD1,TRBJ2-7,CASSTSGTGTPYEQYF,TGTGCCAGCAGCACCTCCGGGACAGGGACCCCCTACGAGCAGTACTTC
TRBV7-2,-,TRBD1,TRBJ2-7,CASSSRQGASYEQYF,TGTGCCAGCAGCTCAAGACAGGGGGCCTCCTACGAGCAGTACTTC
TRBV28,once,-,TRBJ1-3,CASSLGPGNTIYF,TGTGCCAGCAGTTTAGGGCCCGGAAACACCATATATTTT
TRBV7-2,-,TRBD2,TRBJ2-7,CASSPGGGPREQYF,TGTGCCAGCAGCCCAGGCGGGGGGCCCCGCGAGCAGTACTTC
TRBV5-4,-,-,TRBJ2-5,CASSRKTGQETQYF,TGTGCCAGCAGCCGCAAGACAGGTCAAGAGACCCAGTACTTC
TRBV20-1,-,-,TRBJ2-3,CSASFSRVTDTQYF,TGCAGTGCTAGTTTCAGCCGGGTCACAGATACGCAGTATTTT
TRBV24-1,-,-,TRBJ2-5,CATSDFKAGQETQYF,TGTGCCACCAGTGATTTTAAGGCAGGACAAGAGACCCAGTACTTC
TRBV5-5,few,TRBD2,TRBJ2-7,CASSFRLAGYEQYF,TGTGCCAGCAGCTTCCGACTAGCGGGCTACGAGCAGTACTTC
TRBV6-1,-,TRBD1,TRBJ2-3,CASSEWDRGTDTQYF,TGTGCCAGCAGTGAATGGGACAGGGGCACAGATACGCAGTATTTT
TRBV27,-,-,TRBJ1-2,CASSADKRQTDPLYYGYTF,TGTGCCAGCAGCGCCGATAAAAGACAGACAGATCCTTTGTACTATGGCTACACCTTC
TRBV29-1,-,TRBD2,TRBJ2-5,CSVEVLAGSETQYF,TGCAGCGTTGAAGTGCTAGCGGGAAGCGAGACCCAGTACTTC
TRBV2,-,TRBD1,TRBJ1-3,CASSVLRGPGNTIYF,TGTGCCAGCAGTGTTTTGAGGGGGCCTGGAAACACCATATATTTT
TRBV7-9,-,TRBD1,TRBJ1-4,CASSPRRGATNEKLFF,TGTGCCAGCAGCCCTCGCAGGGGGGCAACTAATGAAAAACTGTTTTTT
TRBV6-5,-,-,TRBJ2-5,CASSSWGDYQETQYF,TGTGCCAGCAGTTCTTGGGGGGACTACCAAGAGACCCAGTACTTC
TRBV6-2/TRBV6-3,-,TRBD2,TRBJ2-5,CASSPTSGEPDSETQYF,TGTGCCAGCAGCCCGACTAGCGGAGAACCCGATTCAGAGACCCAGTACTTC
TRBV28,-,TRBD1,TRBJ1-5,CASSLWGTGFQGF,TGTGCCAGCAGTTTATGGGGGACAGGGTTTCAGGGTTTT
TRBV19,many,-,TRBJ1-1,CASSPRAGNTEAFF,TGTGCCAGTAGCCCCCGTGCGGGTAACACTGAAGCTTTCTTT
TRBV27,-,-,TRBJ2-2,CASSLSRGAGELFF,TGTGCCAGCAGTTTATCCCGTGGAGCCGGGGAGCTGTTTTTT
TRBV2,-,TRBD1,TRBJ2-5,CASNLLQGARETQYF,TGTGCCAGCAACCTGCTACAGGGGGCGCGGGAGACCCAGTACTTC
TRBV19,once,TRBD2,TRBJ2-5,CASSLAGGGQTQYF,TGTGCCAGTAGTCTTGCGGGGGGGGGTCAGACCCAGTACTTC
TRBV7-6,-,-,TRBJ1-6,CASSQEQGGSYNSPLHF,TGTGCCAGCAGCCAAGAACAGGGAGGGTCCTATAATTCACCCCTCCACTTT
TRBV19,-,TRBD1,TRBJ1-2,CATSTPDRGAGYTF,TGTGCCACTTCGACCCCGGACAGGGGCGCGGGCTACACCTTC
TRBV5-6,-,TRBD2,TRBJ2-5,CASTAGTSWETQYF,TGTGCCAGCACCGCCGGGACTAGTTGGGAGACCCAGTACTTC
TRBV15,-,-,TRBJ2-3,CATSRATEGSDTQYF,TGTGCCACCAGCAGGGCCACGGAGGGTTCCGATACGCAGTATTTT
TRBV5-1,-,-,TRBJ2-1,CASSSDRRGNEQFF,TGCGCCAGCAGCTCGGACAGGAGGGGCAATGAGCAGTTCTTC
TRBV7-8,-,TRBD2,TRBJ2-1,CASSSLSGGAGEQFF,TGTGCCAGCAGCTCACTAAGCGGGGGGGCCGGTGAGCAGTTCTTC
TRBV7-9,-,-,TRBJ2-6,CVPGGAGANVLTF,TGTGTCCCGGGGGGCGCTGGGGCCAACGTCCTGACTTTC
TRBV4-1,-,-,TRBJ2-1,CASSQGLGDNEQFF,TGCGCCAGCAGCCAAGGATTAGGGGACAATGAGCAGTTCTTC
TRBV2,-,-,TRBJ1-2,CASSPGQTYGYTF,TGTGCCAGCAGCCCCGGACAAACATATGGCTACACCTTC